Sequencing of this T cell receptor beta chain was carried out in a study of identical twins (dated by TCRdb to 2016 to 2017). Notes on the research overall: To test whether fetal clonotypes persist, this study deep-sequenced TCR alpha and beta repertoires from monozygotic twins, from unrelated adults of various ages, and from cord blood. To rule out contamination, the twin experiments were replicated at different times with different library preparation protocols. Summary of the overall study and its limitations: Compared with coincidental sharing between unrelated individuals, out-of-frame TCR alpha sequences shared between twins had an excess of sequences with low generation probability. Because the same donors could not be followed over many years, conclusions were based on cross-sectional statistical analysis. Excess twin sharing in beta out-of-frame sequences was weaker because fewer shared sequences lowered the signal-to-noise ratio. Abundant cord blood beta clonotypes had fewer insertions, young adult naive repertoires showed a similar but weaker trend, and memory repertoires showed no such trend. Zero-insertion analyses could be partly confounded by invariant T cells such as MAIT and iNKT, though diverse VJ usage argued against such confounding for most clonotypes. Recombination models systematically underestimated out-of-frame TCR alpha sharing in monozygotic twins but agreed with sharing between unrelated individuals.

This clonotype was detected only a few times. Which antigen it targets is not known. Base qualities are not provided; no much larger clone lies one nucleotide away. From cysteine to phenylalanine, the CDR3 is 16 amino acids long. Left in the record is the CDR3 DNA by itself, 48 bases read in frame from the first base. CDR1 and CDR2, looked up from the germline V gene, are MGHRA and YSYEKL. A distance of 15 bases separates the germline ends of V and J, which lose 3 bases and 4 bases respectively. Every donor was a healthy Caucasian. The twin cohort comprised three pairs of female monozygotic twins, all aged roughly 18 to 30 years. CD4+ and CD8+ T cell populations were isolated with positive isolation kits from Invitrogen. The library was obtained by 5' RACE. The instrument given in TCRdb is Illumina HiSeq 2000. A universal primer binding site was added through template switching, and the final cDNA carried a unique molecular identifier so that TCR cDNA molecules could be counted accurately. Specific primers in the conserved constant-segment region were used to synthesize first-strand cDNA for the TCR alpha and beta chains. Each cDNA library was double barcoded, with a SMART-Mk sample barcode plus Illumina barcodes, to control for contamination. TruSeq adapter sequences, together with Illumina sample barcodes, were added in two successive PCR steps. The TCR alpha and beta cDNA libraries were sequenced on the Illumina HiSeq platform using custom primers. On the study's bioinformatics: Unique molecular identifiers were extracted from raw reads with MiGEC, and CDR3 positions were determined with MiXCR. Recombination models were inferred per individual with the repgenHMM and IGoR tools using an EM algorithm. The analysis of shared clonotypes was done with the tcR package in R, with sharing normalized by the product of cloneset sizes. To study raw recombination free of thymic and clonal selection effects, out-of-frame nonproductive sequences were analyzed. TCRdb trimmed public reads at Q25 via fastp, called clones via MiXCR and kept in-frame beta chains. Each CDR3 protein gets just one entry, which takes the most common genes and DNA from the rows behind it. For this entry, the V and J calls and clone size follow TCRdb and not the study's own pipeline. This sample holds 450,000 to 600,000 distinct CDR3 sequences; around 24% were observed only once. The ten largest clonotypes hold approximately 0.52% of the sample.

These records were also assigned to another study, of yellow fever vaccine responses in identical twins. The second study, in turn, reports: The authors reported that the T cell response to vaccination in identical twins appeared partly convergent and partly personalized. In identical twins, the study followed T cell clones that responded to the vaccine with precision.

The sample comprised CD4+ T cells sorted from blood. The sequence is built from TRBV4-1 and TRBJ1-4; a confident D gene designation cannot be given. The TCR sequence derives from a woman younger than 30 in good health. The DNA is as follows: TGCGCCAGCAGCCAGGGTCCCCCAGCCGGTAATGAAAAACTGTTTTTT. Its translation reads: CASSQGPPAGNEKLFF.